This T cell receptor beta chain derives from a study of tumor-infiltrating lymphocytes in glioblastoma multiforme. General study findings and limits: Just one glioblastoma patient contributed to the TCR-mutation comparison. The T cells in this sample were not sorted into functional subsets.

This clonotype was counted many times. Its antigen is unidentified. Multiple V-beta primers and a C-beta primer amplified TCRB from RNA. Unique molecular identifiers were not described for the libraries. One entry per CDR3 protein results from TCRdb running MiXCR on the multiplex PCR reads. In the table there are approximately 12,000 distinct CDR3 sequences, around 70% of which are singletons. Germline CDR1 SGHAT, CDR2 FQNNGV. The CDR3 contains 13 residues. Trimming left V 0 bases short and J 11 bases short, with 11 bases between. V gene TRBV11-2 combines with J gene TRBJ1-5; D not certain. Sequenced sample: brain tumor tissue. This TCR came from a male donor with glioblastoma. Here the CDR3 DNA reads TGTGCCAGCAGCTTAGATCGTGGGAGGGCCCAGCATTTT. It yields the protein CASSLDRGRAQHF.